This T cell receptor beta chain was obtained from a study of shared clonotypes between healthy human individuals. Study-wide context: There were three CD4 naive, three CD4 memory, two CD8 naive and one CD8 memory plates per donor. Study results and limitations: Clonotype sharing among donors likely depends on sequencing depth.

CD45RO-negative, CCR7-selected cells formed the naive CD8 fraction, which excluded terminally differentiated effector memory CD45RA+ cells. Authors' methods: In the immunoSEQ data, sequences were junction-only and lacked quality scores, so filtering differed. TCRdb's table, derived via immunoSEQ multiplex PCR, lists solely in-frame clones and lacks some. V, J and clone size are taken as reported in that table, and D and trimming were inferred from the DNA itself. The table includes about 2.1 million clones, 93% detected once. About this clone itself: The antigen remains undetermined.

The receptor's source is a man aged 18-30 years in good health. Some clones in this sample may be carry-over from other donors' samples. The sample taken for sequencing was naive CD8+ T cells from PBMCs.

The CDR3, as DNA: TGTGCCACCAGCAGAGGTCCTAGCGGGGGAGTGAATGAGCAGTTCTTC. Encoded protein: CATSRGPSGGVNEQFF. The genes are TRBV15 and TRBJ2-1; TRBD2 matches 10 bases. CDR1 is LNHNV and CDR2 is YYDKDF in the germline V gene (reference sequence). Germline trimming cut 1 base from V and 7 bases from J; bases unmatched to any gene: 7. This CDR3 has 16 amino acids.